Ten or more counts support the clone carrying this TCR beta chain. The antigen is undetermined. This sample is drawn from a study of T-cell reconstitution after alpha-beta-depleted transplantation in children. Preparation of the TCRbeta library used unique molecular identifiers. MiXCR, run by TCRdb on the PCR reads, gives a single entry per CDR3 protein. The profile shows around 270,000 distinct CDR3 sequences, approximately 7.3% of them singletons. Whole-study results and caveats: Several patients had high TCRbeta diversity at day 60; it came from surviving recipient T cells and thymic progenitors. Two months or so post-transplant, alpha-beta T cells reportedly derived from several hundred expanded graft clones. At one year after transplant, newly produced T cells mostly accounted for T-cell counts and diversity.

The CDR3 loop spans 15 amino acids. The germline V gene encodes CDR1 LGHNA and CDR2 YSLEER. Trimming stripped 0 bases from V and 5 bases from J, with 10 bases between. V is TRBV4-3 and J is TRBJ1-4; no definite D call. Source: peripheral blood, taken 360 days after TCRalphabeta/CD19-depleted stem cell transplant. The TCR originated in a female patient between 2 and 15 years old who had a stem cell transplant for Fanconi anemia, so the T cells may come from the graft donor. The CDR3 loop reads CASSQDRTGNEKLFF. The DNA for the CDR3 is TGCGCCAGCAGCCAAGATCGGACGGGAAATGAAAAACTGTTTTTT.